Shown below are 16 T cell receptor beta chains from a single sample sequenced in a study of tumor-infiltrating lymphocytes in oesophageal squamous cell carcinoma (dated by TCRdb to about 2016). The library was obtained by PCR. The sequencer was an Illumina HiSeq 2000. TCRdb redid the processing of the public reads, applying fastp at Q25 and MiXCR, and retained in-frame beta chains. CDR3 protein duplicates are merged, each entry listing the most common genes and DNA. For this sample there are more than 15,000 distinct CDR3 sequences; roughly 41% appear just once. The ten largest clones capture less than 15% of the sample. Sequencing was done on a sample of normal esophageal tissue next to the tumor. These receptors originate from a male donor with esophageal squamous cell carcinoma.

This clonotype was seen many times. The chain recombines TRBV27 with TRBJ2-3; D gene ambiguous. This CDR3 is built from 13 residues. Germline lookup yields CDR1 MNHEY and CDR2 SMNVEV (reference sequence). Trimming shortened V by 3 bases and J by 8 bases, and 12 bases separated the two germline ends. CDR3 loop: CASSFEVVGTQYF. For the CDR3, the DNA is TGTGCCAGCAGTTTCGAGGTTGTGGGTACGCAGTATTTT.

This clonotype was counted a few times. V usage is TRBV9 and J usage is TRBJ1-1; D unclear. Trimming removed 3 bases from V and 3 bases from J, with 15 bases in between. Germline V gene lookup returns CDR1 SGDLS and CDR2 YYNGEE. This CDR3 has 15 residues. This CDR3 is CASSAAGSRDTEAFF. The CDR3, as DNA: TGTGCCAGCAGCGCCGCCGGGAGTAGGGACACTGAAGCTTTCTTT.

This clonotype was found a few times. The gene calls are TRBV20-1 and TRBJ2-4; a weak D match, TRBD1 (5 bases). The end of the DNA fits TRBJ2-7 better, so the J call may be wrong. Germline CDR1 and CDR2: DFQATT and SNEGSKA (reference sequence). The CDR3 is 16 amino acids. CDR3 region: CSAPPFGAEYSYEQYF. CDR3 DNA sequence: TGCAGTGCTCCCCCGTTTGGGGCGGAATACTCCTACGAGCAGTACTTC.

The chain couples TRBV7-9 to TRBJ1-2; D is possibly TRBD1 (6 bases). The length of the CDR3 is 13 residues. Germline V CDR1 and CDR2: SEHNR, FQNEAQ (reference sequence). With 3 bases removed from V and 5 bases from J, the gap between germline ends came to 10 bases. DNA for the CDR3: TGTGCCAGCAGCTTCGCAGGGGAGTATGGCTACACCTTC. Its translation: CASSFAGEYGYTF. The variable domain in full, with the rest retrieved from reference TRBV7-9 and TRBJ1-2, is DTGVSQNPRHKITKRGQNVTFRCDPISEHNRLYWYRQTLGQGPEFLTYFQNEAQLEKSRLLSDRFSAERPKGSFSTLEIQRTEQGDSAMYLCASSFAGEYGYTFGSGTRLTVV.

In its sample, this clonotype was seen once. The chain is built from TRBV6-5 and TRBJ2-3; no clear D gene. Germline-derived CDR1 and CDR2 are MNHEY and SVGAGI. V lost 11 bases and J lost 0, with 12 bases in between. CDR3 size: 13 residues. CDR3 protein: CAGRAASTDTQYF. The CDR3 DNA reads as TGTGCCGGTCGGGCCGCGAGCACAGATACGCAGTATTTT.

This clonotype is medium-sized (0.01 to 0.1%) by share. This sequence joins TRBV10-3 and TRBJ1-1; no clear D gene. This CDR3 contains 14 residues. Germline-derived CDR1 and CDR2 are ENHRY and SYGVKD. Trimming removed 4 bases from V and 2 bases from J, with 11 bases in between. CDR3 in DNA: TGTGCCATCAGTGTGACAAGCACTAACACTGAAGCTTTCTTT. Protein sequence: CAISVTSTNTEAFF.

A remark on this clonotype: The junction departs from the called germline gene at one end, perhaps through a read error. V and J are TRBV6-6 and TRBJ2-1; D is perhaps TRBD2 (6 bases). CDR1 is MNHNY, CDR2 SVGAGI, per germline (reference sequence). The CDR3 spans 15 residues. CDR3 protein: CASSDSLAEVDEQFF. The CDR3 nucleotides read TGTGCCAGCAGTGACTCACTAGCTGAGGTCGATGAGCAGTTCTTC.

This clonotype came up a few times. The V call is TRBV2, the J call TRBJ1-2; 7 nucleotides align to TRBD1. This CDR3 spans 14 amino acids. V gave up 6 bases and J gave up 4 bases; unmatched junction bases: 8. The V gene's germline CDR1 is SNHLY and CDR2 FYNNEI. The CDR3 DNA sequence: TGTGCCAGCAGGGCCCGACAGGGCTCCTATGGCTACACCTTC. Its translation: CASRARQGSYGYTF.

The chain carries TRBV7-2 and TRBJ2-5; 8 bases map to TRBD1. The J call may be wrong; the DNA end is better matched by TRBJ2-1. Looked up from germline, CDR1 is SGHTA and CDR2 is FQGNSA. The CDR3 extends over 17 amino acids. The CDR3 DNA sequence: TGTGCCAGCAGCTTATACGCCACGGGACAGGCGTACAATGAGCAGTTCTTC. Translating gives CASSLYATGQAYNEQFF.

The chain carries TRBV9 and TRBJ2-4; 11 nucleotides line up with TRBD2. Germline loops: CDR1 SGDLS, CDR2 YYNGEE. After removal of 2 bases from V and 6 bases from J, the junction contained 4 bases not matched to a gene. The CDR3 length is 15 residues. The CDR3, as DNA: TGTGCCAGCAGCGTCGAGACTAGCGGGATAAACATTCAGTACTTC. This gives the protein CASSVETSGINIQYF.

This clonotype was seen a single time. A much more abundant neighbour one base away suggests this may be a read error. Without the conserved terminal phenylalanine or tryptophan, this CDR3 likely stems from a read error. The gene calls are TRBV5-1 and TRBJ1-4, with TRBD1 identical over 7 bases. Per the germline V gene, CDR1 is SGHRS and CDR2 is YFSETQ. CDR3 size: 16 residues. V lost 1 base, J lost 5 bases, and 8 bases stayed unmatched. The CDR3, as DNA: TGCGCCAGCAGCTTGTCACCGACAGGGTTAAATGAAAAACTGTTTTCT. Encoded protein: CASSLSPTGLNEKLFS.

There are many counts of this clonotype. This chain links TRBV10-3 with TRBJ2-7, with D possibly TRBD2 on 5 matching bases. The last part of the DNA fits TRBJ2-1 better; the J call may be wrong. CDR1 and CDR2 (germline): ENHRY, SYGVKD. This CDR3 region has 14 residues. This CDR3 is CASTWAPGNYEQFF. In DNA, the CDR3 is TGTGCCTCCACGTGGGCTCCGGGAAACTACGAGCAGTTCTTC.

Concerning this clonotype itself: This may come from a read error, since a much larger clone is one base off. CDR3 nucleotides: TGTGCCAGCAGCCCACCGACCGGGACAGGGACCTACGAGCAGTTCTTC. Its translation: CASSPPTGTGTYEQFF. The chain is built from TRBV9 and TRBJ2-1, with 9 positions matching TRBD1. The V gene end was trimmed by 4 bases and the J gene end by 10 bases; junction bases not matched to a gene: 15. The germline V gene has CDR1 SGDLS and CDR2 YYNGEE. The CDR3 sequence is 16 residues long.

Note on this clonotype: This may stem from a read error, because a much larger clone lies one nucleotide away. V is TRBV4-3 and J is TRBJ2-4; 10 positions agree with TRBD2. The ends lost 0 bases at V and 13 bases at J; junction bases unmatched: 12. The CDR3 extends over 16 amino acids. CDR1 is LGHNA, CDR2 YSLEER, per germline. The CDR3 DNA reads TGCGCCAGCAGCCAAGAGGCTAGCGGGAGATACAATGAGCAGTACTTC. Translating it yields CASSQEASGRYNEQYF.

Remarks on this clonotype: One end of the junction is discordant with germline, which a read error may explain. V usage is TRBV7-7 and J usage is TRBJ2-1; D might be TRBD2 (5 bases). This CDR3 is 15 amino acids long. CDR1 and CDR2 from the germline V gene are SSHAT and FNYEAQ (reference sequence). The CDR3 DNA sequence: TGTGCTAGCAGCTTAAGCCCCACGAGGGCCAATGAGCAGTTCTTC. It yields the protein CASSLSPTRANEQFF. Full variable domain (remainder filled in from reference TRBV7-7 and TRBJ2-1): GAGVSQSPRYKVTKRGQDVTLRCDPISSHATLYWYQQALGQGPEFLTYFNYEAQPDKSGLPSDRFSAERPEGSISTLTIQRTEQRDSAMYRCASSLSPTRANEQFFGPGTRLTVL.

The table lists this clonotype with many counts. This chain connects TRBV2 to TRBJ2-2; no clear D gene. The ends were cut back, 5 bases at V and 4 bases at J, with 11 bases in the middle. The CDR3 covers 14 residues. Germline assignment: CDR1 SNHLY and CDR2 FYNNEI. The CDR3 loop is CASSYSWSTGELFF. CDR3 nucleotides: TGTGCCAGCAGTTATTCCTGGAGCACCGGGGAGCTGTTTTTT.